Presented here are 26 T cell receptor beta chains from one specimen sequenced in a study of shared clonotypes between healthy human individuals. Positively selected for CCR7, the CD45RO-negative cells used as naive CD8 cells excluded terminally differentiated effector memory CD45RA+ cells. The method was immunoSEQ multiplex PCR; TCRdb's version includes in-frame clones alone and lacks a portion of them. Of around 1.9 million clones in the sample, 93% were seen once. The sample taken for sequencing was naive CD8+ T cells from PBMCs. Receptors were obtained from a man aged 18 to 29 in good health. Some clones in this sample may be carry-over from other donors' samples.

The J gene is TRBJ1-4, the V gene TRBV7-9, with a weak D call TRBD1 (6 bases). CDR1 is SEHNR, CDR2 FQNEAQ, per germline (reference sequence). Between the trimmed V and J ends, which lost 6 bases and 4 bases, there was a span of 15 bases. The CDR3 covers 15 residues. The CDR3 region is CASRAQGYGNEKLFF. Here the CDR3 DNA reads TGTGCCAGCAGGGCACAGGGTTACGGTAATGAAAAACTGTTTTTT.

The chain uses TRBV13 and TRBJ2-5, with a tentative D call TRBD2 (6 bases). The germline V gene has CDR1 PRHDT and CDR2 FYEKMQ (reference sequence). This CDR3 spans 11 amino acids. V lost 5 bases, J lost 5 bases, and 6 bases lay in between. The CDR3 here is CASSGGETQYF. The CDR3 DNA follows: TGTGCCAGCAGCGGAGGGGAGACCCAGTACTTC. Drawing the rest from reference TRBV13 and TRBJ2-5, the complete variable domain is AAGVIQSPRHLIKEKRETATLKCYPIPRHDTVYWYQQGPGQDPQFLISFYEKMQSDKGSIPDRFSAQQFSDYHSELNMSSLELGDSALYFCASSGGETQYFGPGTRLLVL.

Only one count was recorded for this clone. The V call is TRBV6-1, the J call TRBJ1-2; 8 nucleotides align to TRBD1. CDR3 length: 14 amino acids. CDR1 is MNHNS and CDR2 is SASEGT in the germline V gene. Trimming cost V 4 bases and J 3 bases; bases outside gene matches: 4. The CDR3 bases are TGTGCCAGCAGTGGGTGGGGACAGGACTATGGCTACACCTTC. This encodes CASSGWGQDYGYTF.

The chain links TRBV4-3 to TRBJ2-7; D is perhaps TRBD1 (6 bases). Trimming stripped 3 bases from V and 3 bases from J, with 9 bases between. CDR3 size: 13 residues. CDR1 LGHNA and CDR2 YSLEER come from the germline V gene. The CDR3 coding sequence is TGCGCCAGCAGCCAGGGACACTTCTACGAGCAGTACTTC. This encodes CASSQGHFYEQYF.

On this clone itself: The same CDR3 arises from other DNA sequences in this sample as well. The chain's CDR3 is CAWSPVGTEAFF. DNA of the CDR3: TGTGCCTGGAGCCCTGTGGGCACTGAAGCTTTCTTT. The chain couples TRBV30 to TRBJ1-1; D gene ambiguous. Trimming cost V 3 bases and J 4 bases, with 9 bases left between them. The CDR3 is 12 amino acids. Germline CDR1 and CDR2: GTSNPN and SVGIG (reference sequence).

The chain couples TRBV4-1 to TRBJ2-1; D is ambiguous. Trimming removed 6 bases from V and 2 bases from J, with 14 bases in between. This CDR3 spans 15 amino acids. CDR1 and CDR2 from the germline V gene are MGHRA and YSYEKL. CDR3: CASRVRDGTYNEQFF. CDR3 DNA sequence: TGCGCCAGCAGGGTCCGAGACGGCACCTACAATGAGCAGTTCTTC.

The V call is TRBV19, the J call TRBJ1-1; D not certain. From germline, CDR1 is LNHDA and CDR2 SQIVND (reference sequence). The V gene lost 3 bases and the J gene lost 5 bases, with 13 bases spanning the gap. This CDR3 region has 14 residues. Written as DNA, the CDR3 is TGTGCCAGTAGTATGGTTGTAAGGAGAACTGAAGCTTTCTTT. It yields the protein CASSMVVRRTEAFF.

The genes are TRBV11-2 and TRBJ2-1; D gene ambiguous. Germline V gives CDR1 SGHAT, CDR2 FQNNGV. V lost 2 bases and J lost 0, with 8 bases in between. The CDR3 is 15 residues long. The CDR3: CASSLTVLSYNEQFF. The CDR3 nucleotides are TGTGCCAGCAGCTTAACAGTCCTCTCCTACAATGAGCAGTTCTTC.

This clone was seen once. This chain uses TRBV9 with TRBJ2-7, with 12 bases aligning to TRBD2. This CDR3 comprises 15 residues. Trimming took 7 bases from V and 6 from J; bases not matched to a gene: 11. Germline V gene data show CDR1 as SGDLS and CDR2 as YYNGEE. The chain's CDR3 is CASSPGASGRGEQYF. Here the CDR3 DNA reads TGTGCCAGCTCTCCGGGGGCTAGCGGGAGGGGCGAGCAGTACTTC.

The CDR3 sequence: CASRQGRGNTGELFF. In DNA form, the CDR3 reads TGCGCCAGCAGACAGGGACGGGGCAACACCGGGGAGCTGTTTTTT. The chain links TRBV5-1 to TRBJ2-2; the D gene is possibly TRBD1 (6 bases). CDR3 length equals 15 residues. V shed 5 bases and J shed 2 bases, with 13 bases lying between them. Germline V gene sequence: CDR1 SGHRS, CDR2 YFSETQ.

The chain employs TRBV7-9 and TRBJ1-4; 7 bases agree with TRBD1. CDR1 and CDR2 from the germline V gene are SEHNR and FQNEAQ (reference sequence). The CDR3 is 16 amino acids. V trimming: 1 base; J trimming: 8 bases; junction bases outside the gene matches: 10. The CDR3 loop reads CASSLGATGPGEKLFF. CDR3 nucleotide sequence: TGTGCCAGCAGCTTAGGGGCGACAGGGCCGGGGGAAAAACTGTTTTTT.

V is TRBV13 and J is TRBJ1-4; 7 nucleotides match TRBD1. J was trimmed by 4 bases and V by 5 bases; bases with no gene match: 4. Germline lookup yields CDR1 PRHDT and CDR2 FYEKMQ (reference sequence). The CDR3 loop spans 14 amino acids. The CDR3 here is CASSLGQHNEKLFF. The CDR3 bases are TGTGCCAGCAGCCTGGGACAGCATAATGAAAAACTGTTTTTT.

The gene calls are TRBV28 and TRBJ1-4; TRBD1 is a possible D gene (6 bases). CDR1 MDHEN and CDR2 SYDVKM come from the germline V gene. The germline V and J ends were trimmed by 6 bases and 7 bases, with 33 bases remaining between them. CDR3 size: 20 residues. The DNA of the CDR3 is TGTGCCAGCAGCCCTAGGGGGACCCAGGGGTGGGCAAGCTCCGGTGAAAAACTGTTTTTT. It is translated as CASSPRGTQGWASSGEKLFF.

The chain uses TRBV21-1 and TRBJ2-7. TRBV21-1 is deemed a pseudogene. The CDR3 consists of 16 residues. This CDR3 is CASSKRGPQGTYEQYF. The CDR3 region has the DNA TGTGCCAGCAGCAAACGGGGGCCCCAGGGGACCTACGAGCAGTACTTC.

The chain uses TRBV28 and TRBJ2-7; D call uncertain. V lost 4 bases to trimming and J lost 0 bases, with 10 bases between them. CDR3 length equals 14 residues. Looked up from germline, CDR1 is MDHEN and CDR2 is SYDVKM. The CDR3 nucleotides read TGTGCCAGCAGTTCTGTTACGAGCTCCTACGAGCAGTACTTC. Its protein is CASSSVTSSYEQYF.

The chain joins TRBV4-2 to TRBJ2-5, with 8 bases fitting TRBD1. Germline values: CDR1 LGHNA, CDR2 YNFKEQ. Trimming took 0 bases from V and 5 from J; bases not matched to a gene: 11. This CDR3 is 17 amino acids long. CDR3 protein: CASSQDVGRGRGETQYF. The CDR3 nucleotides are TGTGCCAGCAGCCAAGATGTGGGCAGGGGGCGCGGGGAGACCCAGTACTTC.

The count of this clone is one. This chain's CDR3 is CASSTSPAGHSYNEQFF. The CDR3 nucleotides read TGTGCCAGCAGCACCAGTCCCGCGGGACACTCCTACAATGAGCAGTTCTTC. V usage is TRBV13 and J usage is TRBJ2-1; either TRBD1 or TRBD2 may supply D (6 bases each). Deletions cut 5 bases from V and 0 bases from J, with 17 bases between. This CDR3 is 17 amino acids long. Germline V gene lookup returns CDR1 PRHDT and CDR2 FYEKMQ (reference sequence).

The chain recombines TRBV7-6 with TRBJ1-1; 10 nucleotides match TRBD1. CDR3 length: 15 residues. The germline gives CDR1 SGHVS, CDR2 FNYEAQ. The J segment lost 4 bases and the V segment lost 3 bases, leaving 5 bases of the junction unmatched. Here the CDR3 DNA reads TGTGCCAGCAGCTTGCCTGGACAGGGGGGCACTGAAGCTTTCTTT. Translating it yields CASSLPGQGGTEAFF.

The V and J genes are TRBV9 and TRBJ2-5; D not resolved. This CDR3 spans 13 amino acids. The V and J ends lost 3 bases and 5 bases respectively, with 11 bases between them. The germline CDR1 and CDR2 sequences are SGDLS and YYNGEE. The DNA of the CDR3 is TGTGCCAGCAGCGAAGTTCTTGGGGAGACCCAGTACTTC. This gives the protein CASSEVLGETQYF. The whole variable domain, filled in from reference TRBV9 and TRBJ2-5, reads DSGVTQTPKHLITATGQRVTLRCSPRSGDLSVYWYQQSLDQGLQFLIQYYNGEERAKGNILERFSAQQFPDLHSELNLSSLELGDSALYFCASSEVLGETQYFGPGTRLLVL.

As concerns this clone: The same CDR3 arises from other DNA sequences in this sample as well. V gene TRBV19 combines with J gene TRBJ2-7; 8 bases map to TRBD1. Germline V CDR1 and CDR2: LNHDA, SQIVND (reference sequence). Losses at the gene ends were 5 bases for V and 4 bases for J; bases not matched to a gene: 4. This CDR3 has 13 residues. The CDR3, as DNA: TGTGCCAGTAGTCCGGGACAGGCTTACGAGCAGTACTTC. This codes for CASSPGQAYEQYF.

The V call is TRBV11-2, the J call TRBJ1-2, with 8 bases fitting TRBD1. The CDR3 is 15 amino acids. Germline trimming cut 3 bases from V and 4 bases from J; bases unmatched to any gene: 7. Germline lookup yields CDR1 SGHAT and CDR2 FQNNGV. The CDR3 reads CASSLAGTGPYGYTF. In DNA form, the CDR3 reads TGTGCCAGCAGCTTGGCCGGGACAGGACCCTATGGCTACACCTTC.

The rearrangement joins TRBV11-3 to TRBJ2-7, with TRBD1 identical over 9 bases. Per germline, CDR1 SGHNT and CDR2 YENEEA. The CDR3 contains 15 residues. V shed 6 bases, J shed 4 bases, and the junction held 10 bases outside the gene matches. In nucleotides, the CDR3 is TGTGCCAGCAGTGATGGACAGGGGTCTACGTACGAGCAGTACTTC. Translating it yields CASSDGQGSTYEQYF.

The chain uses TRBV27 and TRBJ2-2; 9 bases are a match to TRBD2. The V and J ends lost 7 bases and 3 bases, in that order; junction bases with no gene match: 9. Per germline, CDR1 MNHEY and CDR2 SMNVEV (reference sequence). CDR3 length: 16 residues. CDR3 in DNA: TGTGCCAGCAAGATTGGAGGACTAGCGCACACCGGGGAGCTGTTTTTT. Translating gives CASKIGGLAHTGELFF.

CDR3 in amino acids: CASSVGRDTQYF. CDR3 DNA sequence: TGTGCCAGCAGCGTGGGACGAGATACGCAGTATTTT. V gene TRBV5-4 combines with J gene TRBJ2-3; the D gene could be TRBD1 or TRBD2 (5 bases each). Germline V CDR1 and CDR2: SGHNT, YYREEE (reference sequence). This CDR3 is 12 amino acids long. Trimming removed 4 bases from V and 5 bases from J, with 8 bases in between.

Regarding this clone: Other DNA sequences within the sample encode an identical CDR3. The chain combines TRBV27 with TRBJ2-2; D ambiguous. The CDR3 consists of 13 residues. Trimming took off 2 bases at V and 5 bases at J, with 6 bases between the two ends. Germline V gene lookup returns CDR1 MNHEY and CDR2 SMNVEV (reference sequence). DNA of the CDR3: TGTGCCAGCAGTTTAGGGAATACCGGGGAGCTGTTTTTT. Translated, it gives CASSLGNTGELFF.

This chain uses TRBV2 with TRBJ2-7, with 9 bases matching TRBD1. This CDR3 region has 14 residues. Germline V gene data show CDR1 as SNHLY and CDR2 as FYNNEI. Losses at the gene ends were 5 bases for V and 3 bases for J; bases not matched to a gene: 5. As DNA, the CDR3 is TGTGCCAGCAGTCCGGGACAGGGTGACTACGAGCAGTACTTC. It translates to CASSPGQGDYEQYF.